A selection of T cell receptor beta chains follows, all from one sample in a study of CD8+ T cells in alopecia areata. TCRdb's copy holds only in-frame clones and misses some; the assay was immunoSEQ multiplex PCR. The data show some 190,000 clones, 45% to 60% seen once. This sample comprised CD8+ T cells sorted from blood, obtained at week 52, from a patient treated with tofacitinib. Receptors originate from a human donor with alopecia areata. Each CDR3 is given with its conserved first and last residue. A D gene is named only where the DNA matches it firmly. The size of a clone is reported for some rows only, either as once, few or many, or as a class for expanded clones.

TRBV19	few	TRBJ1-1	TRBD1	TGTGCCAGTAGTATAGGGACAGGGGACACTGAAGCTTTCTTT	CASSIGTGDTEAFF
TRBV30	NA	TRBJ2-3	TRBD2	TGTGCCTGGAGTGGTGGCGGGGGGACCACAGATACGCAGTATTTT	CAWSGGGGTTDTQYF
TRBV6-1	NA	TRBJ1-4	NA	TGTGCCAGTAGATTGGTGGCAGTGAACCCTGAAAAACTGTTTTTT	CASRLVAVNPEKLFF
TRBV7-9	few	TRBJ2-1	TRBD2	TGTGCCAGCAGCTTAGTGCTTAGGACTAGCGGAAACAATGAGCAGTTCTTC	CASSLVLRTSGNNEQFF
TRBV6-5	NA	TRBJ2-1	TRBD2	TGTGCCAGCAGTTACTCGAGCGGGGGACCCTTCAATGAGCAGTTCTTC	CASSYSSGGPFNEQFF
TRBV30	NA	TRBJ1-2	NA	TGTGCCTGGAGTGTACCTCAGGTCTCTAACTATGGCTACACCTTC	CAWSVPQVSNYGYTF
TRBV9	NA	TRBJ1-5	NA	TGTGCCAGCAGCTACGACGGTAGCAATCAGCCCCAGCATTTT	CASSYDGSNQPQHF
TRBV13	NA	TRBJ2-7	NA	TGTGCCAGCAGCGGGAGTTCCTACGAGCAGTACTTC	CASSGSSYEQYF
TRBV30	few	TRBJ1-2	TRBD1	TGTGCCTGGAGGGGGACAGGAATTGGCTACACCTTC	CAWRGTGIGYTF
TRBV7-2	NA	TRBJ2-5	TRBD2	TGTGCCAGCAGCGTAGCGGGGGGGCCGGAGACCCAGTACTTC	CASSVAGGPETQYF
TRBV4-2	NA	TRBJ1-5	NA	TGTGCCAGCAGCCAAGATCGGCAGAAGCCCCAGCATTTT	CASSQDRQKPQHF
TRBV19	NA	TRBJ2-5	NA	TGTGCCAGTAGTATAGTCGGGGGTAGCACGTACCAAGAGACCCAGTACTTC	CASSIVGGSTYQETQYF
TRBV4-1	NA	TRBJ2-1	TRBD2	TGCGCCAGCAGCCAAAGACTAGCGGGGCCCGACTCCTACAATGAGCAGTTCTTC	CASSQRLAGPDSYNEQFF
TRBV27	NA	TRBJ2-7	NA	TGTGCCAGCAGTCCCGGGACGGCCGAGCAGTACTTC	CASSPGTAEQYF
TRBV5-6	NA	TRBJ2-1	TRBD1	TGTGCCAGCAGCTCAGCACAGGGGGCGGATGAGCAGTTCTTC	CASSSAQGADEQFF
TRBV2	NA	TRBJ2-6	NA	TGTGCCAGCAGATCGGGACCCTCTGGGGCCAACGTCCTGACTTTC	CASRSGPSGANVLTF
TRBV6-5	NA	TRBJ2-1	TRBD2	TGTGCCAGCAGTTATATCTCGGGGGGGGTCAATGAGCAGTTCTTC	CASSYISGGVNEQFF
TRBV4-2	NA	TRBJ2-6	NA	TGTGCCAGCAGGCGAACGGGTGGGGCCAACGTCCTGACTTTC	CASRRTGGANVLTF
TRBV9	few	TRBJ1-3	TRBD1	TGTGCCAGCAGCGTCCGGGACAGCTCTGGAAACACCATATATTTT	CASSVRDSSGNTIYF
TRBV7-2	NA	TRBJ2-5	TRBD1	TGTGCCAGCAGCCTGTACCAGGGGGTGCAAGAGACCCAGTACTTC	CASSLYQGVQETQYF
TRBV5-1	NA	TRBJ1-1	NA	TGCGCCAGCAGCTTGGTACCAATGAACACTGAAGCTTTCTTT	CASSLVPMNTEAFF
TRBV25-1	NA	TRBJ2-1	NA	TGTGCCAGCAGTTTCCCGGAGAGCTCCTACAATGAGCAGTTCTTC	CASSFPESSYNEQFF
TRBV13	few	TRBJ1-1	NA	TGTGCCAGCAGTTCACAACCGGGATACACTGAAGCTTTCTTT	CASSSQPGYTEAFF
TRBV30	NA	TRBJ1-2	NA	TGTGCCTGGTGGCGTTTAAGGCATGGCTACACCTTC	CAWWRLRHGYTF
TRBV7-9	NA	TRBJ2-7	NA	TGTGCCAGCAGCTCGGACATACCCTACGAGCAGTACTTC	CASSSDIPYEQYF
TRBV5-1	NA	TRBJ2-7	NA	TGCGCCAGCAGCTTAGGCAACGAGCAGTACTTC	CASSLGNEQYF
TRBV13	NA	TRBJ2-3	TRBD1	TGTGCCAGCTTTATACAGGGGGCGCTCACAGATACGCAGTATTTT	CASFIQGALTDTQYF
TRBV4-3	NA	TRBJ2-5	NA	TGCGCCAGCAGCCAAGATTGGGGAGAGACCCAGTACTTC	CASSQDWGETQYF
TRBV30	NA	TRBJ1-3	NA	TGTGCCTGGAACGACCGGGACACCTCTGGAAACACCATATATTTT	CAWNDRDTSGNTIYF
TRBV7-7	NA	TRBJ2-3	TRBD2	TGTGCTAGCAGCCAAGGGCCAGCGGGGGTAAGGACAGATACGCAGTATTTT	CASSQGPAGVRTDTQYF
TRBV4-2	few	TRBJ2-6	TRBD1	TGTGCCAGCAGCCAAGGAGGGGGCGCCGGGGCCAACGTCCTGACTTTC	CASSQGGGAGANVLTF
TRBV2	few	TRBJ2-7	TRBD1	TGTGCCAGCAGAGGGACAGGGCACCACGAGCAGTACTTC	CASRGTGHHEQYF
TRBV2	few	TRBJ2-5	NA	TGTGCCAGAGGAGAGACCCAGTACTTC	CARGETQYF
TRBV13	NA	TRBJ2-7	TRBD1	TGTGCCAGCAGCTGGGCCGGGACAGGTACCTACGAGCAGTACTTC	CASSWAGTGTYEQYF
TRBV10-2	few	TRBJ2-7	NA	TGCGCCAGCAGTGTAGGGGGATTCTACGAGCAGTACTTC	CASSVGGFYEQYF
TRBV6-5	NA	TRBJ1-2	TRBD1	TGTGCCAGCAGTTACCAGGGGGCGAACGGCTACACCTTC	CASSYQGANGYTF
TRBV7-2	NA	TRBJ2-3	NA	TGTGCCAGCACCCGGGGTAGGGGGGAAGGCCCAGATACGCAGTATTTT	CASTRGRGEGPDTQYF
TRBV20-1	NA	TRBJ2-5	NA	TGCAGTGCTAGTAAGGGAGAGACCCAGTACTTC	CSASKGETQYF
TRBV7-2	NA	TRBJ1-2	NA	TGTGCCAGCAGCTTGGGGGAAAGCCTAGGCTACACCTTC	CASSLGESLGYTF
TRBV29-1	NA	TRBJ2-1	NA	TGCAGCGTCGAAGGGGACTACAATGAGCAGTTCTTC	CSVEGDYNEQFF
TRBV29-1	NA	TRBJ2-2	NA	TGCAGCGTTGAACTTTTCGTCGGGGAGCTGTTTTTT	CSVELFVGELFF
TRBV6-1	NA	TRBJ2-2	NA	TGTGCCAGCAGTGACCACCTCCGGACAGAGAACACCGGGGAGCTGTTTTTT	CASSDHLRTENTGELFF